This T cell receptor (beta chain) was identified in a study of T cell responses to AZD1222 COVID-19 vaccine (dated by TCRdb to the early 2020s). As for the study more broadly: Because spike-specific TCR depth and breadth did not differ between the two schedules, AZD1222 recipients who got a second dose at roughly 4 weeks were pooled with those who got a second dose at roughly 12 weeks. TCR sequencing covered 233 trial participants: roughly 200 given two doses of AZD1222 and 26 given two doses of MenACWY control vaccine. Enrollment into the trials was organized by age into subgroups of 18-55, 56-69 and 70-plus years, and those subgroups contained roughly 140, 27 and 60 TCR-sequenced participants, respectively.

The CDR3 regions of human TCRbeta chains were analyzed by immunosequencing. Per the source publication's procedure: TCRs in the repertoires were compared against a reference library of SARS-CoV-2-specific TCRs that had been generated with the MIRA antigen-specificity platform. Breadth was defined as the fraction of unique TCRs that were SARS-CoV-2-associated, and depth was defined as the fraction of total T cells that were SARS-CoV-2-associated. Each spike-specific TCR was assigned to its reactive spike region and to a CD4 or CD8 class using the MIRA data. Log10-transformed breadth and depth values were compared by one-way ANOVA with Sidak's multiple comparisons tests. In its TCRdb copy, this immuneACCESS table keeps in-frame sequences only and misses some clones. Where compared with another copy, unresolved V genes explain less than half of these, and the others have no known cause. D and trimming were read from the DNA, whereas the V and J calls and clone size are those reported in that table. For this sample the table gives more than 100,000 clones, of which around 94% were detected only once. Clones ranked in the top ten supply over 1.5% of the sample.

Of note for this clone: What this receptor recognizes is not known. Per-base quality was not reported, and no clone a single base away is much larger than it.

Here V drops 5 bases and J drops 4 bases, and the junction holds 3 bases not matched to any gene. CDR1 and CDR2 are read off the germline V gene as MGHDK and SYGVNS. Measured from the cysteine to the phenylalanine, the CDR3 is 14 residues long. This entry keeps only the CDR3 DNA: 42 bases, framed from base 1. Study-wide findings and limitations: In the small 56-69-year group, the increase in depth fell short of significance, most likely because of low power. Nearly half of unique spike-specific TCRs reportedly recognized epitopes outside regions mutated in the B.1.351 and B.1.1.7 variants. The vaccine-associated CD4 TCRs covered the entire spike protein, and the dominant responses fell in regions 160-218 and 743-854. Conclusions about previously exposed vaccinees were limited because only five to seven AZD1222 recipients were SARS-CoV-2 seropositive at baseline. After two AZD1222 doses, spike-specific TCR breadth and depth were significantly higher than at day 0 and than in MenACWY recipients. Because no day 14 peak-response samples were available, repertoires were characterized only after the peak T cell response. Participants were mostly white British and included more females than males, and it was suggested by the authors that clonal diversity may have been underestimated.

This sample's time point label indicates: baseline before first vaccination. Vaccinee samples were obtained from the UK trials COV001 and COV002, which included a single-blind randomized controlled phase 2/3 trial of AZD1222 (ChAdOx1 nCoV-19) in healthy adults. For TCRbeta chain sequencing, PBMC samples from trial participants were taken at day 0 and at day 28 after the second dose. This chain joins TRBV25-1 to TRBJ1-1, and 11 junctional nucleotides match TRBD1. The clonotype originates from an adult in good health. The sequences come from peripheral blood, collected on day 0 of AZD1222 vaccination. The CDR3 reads CASSPGQGGTEAFF. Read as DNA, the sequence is TGTGCCAGCAGTCCGGGACAGGGGGGCACTGAAGCTTTCTTT.